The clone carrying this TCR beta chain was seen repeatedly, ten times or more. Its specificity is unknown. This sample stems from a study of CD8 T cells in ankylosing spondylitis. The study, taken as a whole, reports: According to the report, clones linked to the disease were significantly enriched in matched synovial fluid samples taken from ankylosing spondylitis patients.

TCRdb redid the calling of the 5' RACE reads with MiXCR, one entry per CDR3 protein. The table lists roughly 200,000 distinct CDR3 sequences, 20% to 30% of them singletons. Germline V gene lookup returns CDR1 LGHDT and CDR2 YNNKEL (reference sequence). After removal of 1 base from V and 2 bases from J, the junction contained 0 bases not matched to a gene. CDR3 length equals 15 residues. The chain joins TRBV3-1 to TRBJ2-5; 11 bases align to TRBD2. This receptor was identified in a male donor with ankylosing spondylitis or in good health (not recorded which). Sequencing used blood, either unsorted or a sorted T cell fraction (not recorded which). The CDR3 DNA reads TGTGCCAGCAGCCAAGGGACTAGCGGGCAAGAGACCCAGTACTTC. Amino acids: CASSQGTSGQETQYF.